The clone carrying this T cell receptor (beta chain) was detected only a few times. The antigen is undetermined. Being one base from a much bigger clone, this may be a read error. These data belong to a study of neurological immune-mediated disorders. Study-wide results and limits: None of the CDR3 amino acid sequences in expanded clones turned up in more than one subject, which points to private repertoires in all groups.

The CDR3 covers 15 residues. J gave up 2 bases and V 4 bases, and 6 bases lay outside the gene matches. Germline CDR1 ENHRY, CDR2 SYGVKD. The making of cDNA relied on 5'RACE with 10-nucleotide random UMIs. Every sequencing run returned over 190 million TCR-beta sequences, which were derived from 15-18 subjects. TCRdb passed the 5' RACE reads through MiXCR, listing each CDR3 protein once. The data hold fewer than 85,000 distinct CDR3 sequences, with about 5% observed a single time. The specimen was PBMCs. This clonotype originated in a woman between 70 and 85 years old with multiple sclerosis. The chain links TRBV10-3 to TRBJ2-5, with 8 positions matching TRBD2. CDR3 loop: CAISANSGIQETQYF. The CDR3 DNA sequence: TGTGCCATCAGTGCGAATAGCGGGATTCAAGAGACCCAGTACTTC.